The 22 T cell receptor beta chains in this list originate from one sample, sequenced in a study of molecular identifiers for immune sequencing clone quantification. TCRdb processed the PCR reads anew with MiXCR; each CDR3 protein has one entry. The sample shows 40,000 to 50,000 distinct CDR3 sequences, about a fifth of them seen only once. The sample comprised naive CD8+ T cells from blood, with Jurkat cell RNA spiked in. The subset: FACS-sorted CD8+CD4-CCR7+CD45RA+ naive T cells. Source of these receptors: a human donor in good health. Some libraries in this study had Jurkat cell RNA spiked in.

This clonotype was found many times. The DNA of the CDR3 is TGCAGTGCTAGAGCCTACGGGACAGAGAGCCTAGCCAAAAACATTCAGTACTTC. It specifies CSARAYGTESLAKNIQYF. The rearrangement uses TRBV20-1 and TRBJ2-4, with TRBD1 matching over 7 bases. The CDR3 consists of 18 residues. Germline V gene sequence: CDR1 DFQATT, CDR2 SNEGSKA (reference sequence). Losses at the gene ends were 1 base for V and 0 bases for J; bases not matched to a gene: 12.

This clonotype was seen once. A read error may account for a junction end that differs from germline. V and J are TRBV7-6 and TRBJ2-6, with D perhaps TRBD1 (5 bases). Germline CDR1 reads SGHVS; CDR2 reads FNYEAQ. CDR3 length: 19 residues. DNA of the CDR3: TGTGCCAGCAGCTTAGCTTCACGGGCCGGTTTATCTGGGGCCAACGTCCCGACTTTC. Protein: CASSLASRAGLSGANVPTF.

This clonotype was recorded at least ten times. The chain has TRBV27 and TRBJ2-5, with a tentative D call TRBD2 (6 bases). Deletions cut 6 bases from V and 0 bases from J, with 17 bases between. Germline lookup yields CDR1 MNHEY and CDR2 SMNVEV (reference sequence). This CDR3 is built from 16 residues. The CDR3 DNA reads TGTGCCAGCAGCCCGGAGGGAAGTGCGTACCAAGAGACCCAGTACTTC. Protein product: CASSPEGSAYQETQYF.

At least ten counts were recorded for this clonotype. The chain carries TRBV3-1 and TRBJ1-2; D possibly corresponds to TRBD1 (6 bases). Germline values: CDR1 LGHDT, CDR2 YNNKEL (reference sequence). The CDR3 contains 14 residues. V was pared by 0 bases and J by 10 bases, with 15 bases between. CDR3 sequence reads: CASSQDRGSVFYTF. CDR3 sequence (DNA): TGTGCCAGCAGCCAAGACAGGGGATCGGTTTTCTACACCTTC. Together with reference TRBV3-1 and TRBJ1-2, the CDR3 gives the full variable domain: DTAVSQTPKYLVTQMGNDKSIKCEQNLGHDTMYWYKQDSKKFLKIMFSYNNKELIINETVPNRFSPKSPDKAHLNLHINSLELGDSAVYFCASSQDRGSVFYTFGSGTRLTVV.

In regard to this clonotype: This may arise from a read error, as a much more abundant clone is one base away. The rearrangement uses TRBV6-5 and TRBJ2-7, with 8 bases lining up with TRBD1. The ends lost 1 base at V and 4 bases at J; junction bases unmatched: 3. The CDR3 contains 14 residues. CDR1 is MNHEY, CDR2 SVGAGI, per germline. The CDR3 reads CASSYLGQVYEQYF. The CDR3 coding sequence is TGTGCCAGCAGTTACTTGGGACAGGTGTACGAGCAGTACTTC.

This clonotype was seen ten or more times. The rearrangement links TRBV2 to TRBJ2-3; 7 bases fit TRBD1. The CDR3 has 13 residues. V was pared by 9 bases and J by 4 bases, with 7 bases of the junction left unmatched. Germline CDR1 is SNHLY and CDR2 is FYNNEI. CDR3 in DNA: TGTGCCAGTCCGGGACAGTCCTCAGATACGCAGTATTTT. This gives the protein CASPGQSSDTQYF.

This clonotype has a count of ten or more. The chain has TRBV5-1 and TRBJ2-7; D is unclear. Germline V gene sequence: CDR1 SGHRS, CDR2 YFSETQ. V lost 3 bases, J lost 7 bases, and 14 bases lay in between. This CDR3 has 13 amino acids. The CDR3 is CASSSQTEGEQYF. Written as DNA, the CDR3 is TGCGCCAGCAGCTCCCAGACGGAAGGGGAGCAGTACTTC.

There are many counts of this clonotype. The rearrangement uses TRBV20-1 and TRBJ1-2; D is unresolved. Per the germline V gene, CDR1 is DFQATT and CDR2 is SNEGSKA (reference sequence). V lost 4 bases to trimming and J lost 2 bases, with 8 bases between them. This CDR3 spans 12 amino acids. The CDR3 DNA sequence: TGCAGTGCTACGGGCAAAAACTATGGCTACACCTTC. Protein: CSATGKNYGYTF.

The V call is TRBV7-2, the J call TRBJ2-5; 13 positions agree with TRBD2. The CDR3 covers 15 residues. Trimming at V came to 10 bases and at J to 1 base, leaving 6 bases not matched to a gene. Germline loops: CDR1 SGHTA, CDR2 FQGNSA. The DNA for the CDR3 is TGTGCCATTGGACTAGCGGGAGTCCCCCAAGAGACCCAGTACTTC. Its translation: CAIGLAGVPQETQYF.

This clonotype was counted ten times or more. DNA of the CDR3: TGTGCCAGCAGTTTAGCGGCTAGCGGGAGTTACAATGAGCAGTTCTTC. Encoded protein: CASSLAASGSYNEQFF. The chain recombines TRBV27 with TRBJ2-1, with 10 bases that match TRBD2. The CDR3 is 16 amino acids. Germline V lookup: CDR1 MNHEY, CDR2 SMNVEV (reference sequence). Trimming removed 2 bases from V and 4 bases from J; junction bases left unmatched: 5.

This clonotype was recorded at least ten times. The chain carries TRBV12-3 or TRBV12-4 and TRBJ2-3; D is perhaps TRBD2 (6 bases). The CDR3 has 16 residues. V was shortened by 5 bases and J by 0 bases, with 15 bases between the two germline ends. The chain's CDR3 is CASSQVLGGSTDTQYF. The CDR3 bases are TGTGCCAGCAGTCAGGTGTTGGGAGGAAGCACAGATACGCAGTATTTT.

This clonotype has ten or more counts. J is TRBJ2-1 and V is TRBV5-6, with D perhaps matching TRBD2 (5 bases). The ends were cut back, 3 bases at V and 4 bases at J, with 5 bases in the middle. The CDR3 runs to 12 residues. Germline CDR1 SGHDT, CDR2 YYEEEE. CDR3 sequence reads: CASSWTYNEQFF. The CDR3, as DNA: TGTGCCAGCAGCTGGACTTACAATGAGCAGTTCTTC.

A few counts support this clonotype. This rearrangement joins TRBV6-4 to TRBJ2-3; no reliable D call. V shed 6 bases and J shed 0 bases, with 13 bases lying between them. The CDR3 has 15 residues. Per the germline V gene, CDR1 is MRHNA and CDR2 is SNTAGT. DNA for the CDR3: TGTGCCAGCAGGGCTAACAGAAGAAGCACAGATACGCAGTATTTT. This translates into CASRANRRSTDTQYF.

This clonotype was observed at least ten times. This chain uses TRBV4-3 with TRBJ2-3, with D possibly matching TRBD1 (5 bases). The V end was cut by 0 bases, the J end by 7 bases, with 14 bases between. The CDR3 consists of 15 residues. Germline loops: CDR1 LGHNA, CDR2 YSLEER. CDR3 sequence: CASSQDLGAKNTQYF. The CDR3 DNA reads as TGCGCCAGCAGCCAAGATTTAGGGGCTAAGAATACGCAGTATTTT.

This clonotype was recorded at least ten times. The V gene is TRBV29-1, the J gene TRBJ2-7; tentatively, D is TRBD2 (5 bases). CDR1 is SQVTM and CDR2 is ANQGSEA in the germline V gene. Trimming removed 2 bases at V and 0 bases at J, with 17 bases between. The CDR3 runs to 16 residues. DNA for the CDR3: TGCAGCGTTGAATTTACCGGCACGGACTCCTCCTACGAGCAGTACTTC. Protein product: CSVEFTGTDSSYEQYF.

This clonotype was seen repeatedly, ten times or more. This chain uses TRBV7-9 with TRBJ2-2; D is perhaps TRBD1 (7 bases). Germline CDR1 and CDR2: SEHNR and FQNEAQ (reference sequence). V dropped 4 bases and J dropped 0 bases, with 24 bases sitting between them. The CDR3 length is 20 residues. CDR3 coding DNA: TGTGCCAGCAGCTCATCATCGACAGGGCGGACTAACCCGAACACCGGGGAGCTGTTTTTT. As protein: CASSSSSTGRTNPNTGELFF. Full variable domain (remainder filled in from reference TRBV7-9 and TRBJ2-2): DTGVSQNPRHKITKRGQNVTFRCDPISEHNRLYWYRQTLGQGPEFLTYFQNEAQLEKSRLLSDRFSAERPKGSFSTLEIQRTEQGDSAMYLCASSSSSTGRTNPNTGELFFGEGSRLTVL.

This clonotype was observed many times. V is TRBV6-2 or TRBV6-3 and J is TRBJ2-7; D remains unclear. The CDR3 spans 13 residues. Germline CDR1 and CDR2: MNHEY and SVGEGT. The V end lost 2 bases, the J end lost 3 bases, and 8 bases lay between the germline ends. For the CDR3, the DNA is TGTGCCAGCAGTTACACGCAGAGCTACGAGCAGTACTTC. Translated, it gives CASSYTQSYEQYF.

In its sample, this clonotype was seen many times. V gene TRBV29-1 combines with J gene TRBJ2-7; possibly TRBD1 for D (5 bases). CDR1 SQVTM and CDR2 ANQGSEA come from the germline V gene. V was shortened by 4 bases and J by 6 bases, with 16 bases between the two germline ends. This CDR3 comprises 13 residues. The CDR3 reads CSVGRAGPVEQYF. Here the CDR3 DNA reads TGCAGCGTTGGTCGAGCAGGGCCGGTCGAGCAGTACTTC.

This clonotype was found many times. This sequence joins TRBV20-1 and TRBJ2-1; D gene uncertain. CDR1 DFQATT and CDR2 SNEGSKA come from the germline V gene (reference sequence). The CDR3 consists of 14 residues. The V end lost 0 bases, the J end lost 8 bases, and 14 bases lay between the germline ends. The CDR3 sequence is CSAREDQGLDEQFF. CDR3 DNA sequence: TGCAGTGCTAGAGAAGACCAAGGGTTGGATGAGCAGTTCTTC.

This clonotype was detected many times. The chain links TRBV28 to TRBJ1-5, with D possibly being TRBD1 (6 bases). Germline CDR1 and CDR2: MDHEN and SYDVKM. V was clipped by 10 bases and J by 8 bases, with 18 bases between them. This CDR3 has 13 residues. The DNA for the CDR3 is TGTGCCACAAAGTGGAGGGGGGGCGAGCCCCAGCATTTT. Amino acid sequence: CATKWRGGEPQHF.

Worth noting for this clonotype: One base away lies a much larger clone, so this may be a sequencing read error. The chain recombines TRBV9 with TRBJ2-7, with D perhaps being TRBD1 or TRBD2 (6 bases each). The V end was cut by 3 bases, the J end by 6 bases, with 16 bases between. There are 14 residues in the CDR3. The germline V gene encodes CDR1 SGDLS and CDR2 YYNGEE. This CDR3 is CASSADGGGVEQYF. The DNA for the CDR3 is TGTGCCAGCAGCGCAGATGGAGGGGGAGTCGAGCAGTACTTC.

The V and J genes are TRBV7-2 and TRBJ2-7; D uncertain. From germline, CDR1 is SGHTA and CDR2 FQGNSA. With 5 bases removed from V and 5 bases from J, the gap between germline ends came to 10 bases. The CDR3 runs to 12 residues. For the CDR3, the DNA is TGTGCCAGCAGCCCGCCATGGGACGAGCAGTACTTC. Residues: CASSPPWDEQYF.